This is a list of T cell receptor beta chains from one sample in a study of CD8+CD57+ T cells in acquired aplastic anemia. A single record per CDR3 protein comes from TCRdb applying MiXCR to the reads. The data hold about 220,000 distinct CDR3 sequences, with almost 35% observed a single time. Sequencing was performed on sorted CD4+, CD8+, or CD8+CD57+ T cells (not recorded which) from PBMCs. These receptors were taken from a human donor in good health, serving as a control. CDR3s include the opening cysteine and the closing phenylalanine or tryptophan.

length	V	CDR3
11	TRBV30	CAWSVRAEAFF
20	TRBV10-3	CAISGEPRLGGEPTYEKLFF
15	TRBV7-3	CASSPGGLAGDTQYF
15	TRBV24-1	CATSDFGTGGYGYTF
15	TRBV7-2	CASRGQGSSNQPQHF
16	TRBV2	CASSGDRGYSNQPQHF
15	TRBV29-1	CSVEDSSWRLGRRTF
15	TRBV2	CASRNRVGNNSPLHF
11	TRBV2	CASTVYNEQFF
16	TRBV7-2	CASSLVGRGQSGGYTF
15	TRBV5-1	CASSPEAGVNQPQHF
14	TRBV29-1	CSVEDLQQNYGYTF
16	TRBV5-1	CASSLGGARSYNEQFF
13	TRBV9	CASSEGTGTVQYF
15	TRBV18	CASSPYGQGQDTQYF
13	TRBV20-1	CSAHGLSTDTQYF
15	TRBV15	CATSREWGDQETQYF
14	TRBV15	CATSRGGVLGGYTF
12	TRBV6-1	CASSDPSYGYTF
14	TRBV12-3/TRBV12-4	CASSPFESGNTIYF
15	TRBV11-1	CASSLRQGSYNEQFF
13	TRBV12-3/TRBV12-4	CASSLIGGQPQHF
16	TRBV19	CASSETVVRRYYGYTF
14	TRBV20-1	CSARKPGQGYGYTF
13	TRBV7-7	CASSLVWADTQYF
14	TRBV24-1	CATSDPTSSDEQYF
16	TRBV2	CASSAPGQGAGETQYF
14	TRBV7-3	CASKVPSGNTEAFF
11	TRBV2	CASRDLDEQYF
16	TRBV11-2	CASSLVRGKGTGELFF
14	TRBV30	CACHWLSSYNEQFF
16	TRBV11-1	CASSSAETSGQETQYF
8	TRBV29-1	CSVDGPFF
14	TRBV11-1	CASSLQVGGQEQFF
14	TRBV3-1	CASSRGQGAGEAFF
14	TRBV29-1	CSVGLRDRGNEQYF
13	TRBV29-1	CSVEGPLVGDYTF
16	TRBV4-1	CASSQRIGGLGNTIYF
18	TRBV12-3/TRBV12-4	CASSLGGGRGTNYNEQFF
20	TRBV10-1	CASLTDRHRRGDKNTGELFF
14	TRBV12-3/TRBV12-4	CASKTGVSTDTQYF
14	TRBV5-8	CASSLGYSGNTIYF
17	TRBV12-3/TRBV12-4	CASSSRGSIIGGYEQYF
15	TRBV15	CATSRDLQANSPLHF